The present T cell receptor beta chain was sequenced within a study of CD8 T cells in ankylosing spondylitis. General observations from the study: As reported, disease-linked clones showed significant enrichment in matched ankylosing spondylitis synovial fluid. Blood of patients with ankylosing spondylitis appeared to be characterized by a TCR beta motif of 8 or 9 highly homologous variants. Reactive arthritis synovial fluid and blood were previously reported to contain some motif variants.

This CDR3 spans 15 amino acids. V dropped 4 bases and J dropped 5; count of bases not matched to a gene: 8. Per the germline V gene, CDR1 is SQVTM and CDR2 is ANQGSEA. Worth noting for this clonotype: The target antigen is unknown. A much larger clone differs from this one at a single base, so this may be a read error. This CDR3 fails to terminate in the conserved phenylalanine or tryptophan, so it likely reflects a read error.

In TCRdb, the 5' RACE reads were re-called with MiXCR into one record per CDR3 protein. In the table there are 200,000 to 300,000 distinct CDR3 sequences, roughly a quarter of which are singletons. The sequence was obtained from a male donor with ankylosing spondylitis or in good health (not recorded which). The sample consisted of blood, either unsorted or a sorted T cell fraction (not recorded which). The J gene is TRBJ1-2, the V gene TRBV29-1, with 12 bases matching TRBD1. The CDR3 sequence is CSVGMGQGARYGYTL. DNA for the CDR3: TGCAGCGTTGGAATGGGACAGGGGGCGCGGTATGGCTACACCTTA.